Listed below are T cell receptor beta chains from one sample, sequenced in a study of cytomegalovirus exposure and HLA in healthy donors. Assay used: immunoSEQ multiplex PCR; TCRdb lists only in-frame clones, some missing. The sample has more than 150,000 clones, roughly 75% seen once. The sequenced material came from PBMCs. The receptors were gathered from a woman in her 30s in good health and CMV-seronegative. Each CDR3 is given with its conserved first and last residue. A D gene is named only where the DNA matches it firmly. Clone size is stated in some rows and not others, as once, few, many or a class when expanded.

D: TRBD2
size: .
J: TRBJ2-1
V: TRBV19
CDR3: CASSTSPLAGGTGLDNEQFF
DNA: TGTGCCAGTAGTACCTCACCACTAGCGGGGGGTACAGGGTTGGACAATGAGCAGTTCTTC

D: .
size: .
J: TRBJ2-2
V: TRBV9
CDR3: CASSVAAQVNTGELFF
DNA: TGTGCCAGCAGCGTAGCTGCACAGGTGAACACCGGGGAGCTGTTTTTT

D: .
size: .
J: TRBJ1-2
V: TRBV5-1
CDR3: CASSLEGAIYYGYTF
DNA: TGCGCCAGCAGCTTAGAGGGTGCGATTTACTATGGCTACACCTTC

D: TRBD1
size: .
J: TRBJ2-1
V: TRBV5-1
CDR3: CASSFPGQGASSYNEQFF
DNA: TGCGCCAGCAGCTTCCCGGGACAGGGGGCAAGCTCCTACAATGAGCAGTTCTTC

D: TRBD1
size: few
J: TRBJ1-1
V: TRBV29-1
CDR3: CSVLDRGRTEAFF
DNA: TGCAGCGTCTTGGACAGGGGGAGGACTGAAGCTTTCTTT

D: .
size: .
J: TRBJ1-2
V: TRBV19
CDR3: CASSGAGNYGYTF
DNA: TGTGCCAGTAGTGGAGCGGGGAACTATGGCTACACCTTC

D: TRBD1
size: .
J: TRBJ1-6
V: TRBV30
CDR3: CAWDGTGDSPLHF
DNA: TGTGCCTGGGACGGGACAGGGGACTCACCCCTCCACTTT

D: TRBD1
size: few
J: TRBJ2-7
V: TRBV9
CDR3: CASSRQGAGEQYF
DNA: TGTGCCAGCAGTAGACAGGGGGCGGGTGAGCAGTACTTC

D: .
size: .
J: TRBJ2-1
V: TRBV30
CDR3: CAWTATGRNEQFF
DNA: TGTGCCTGGACAGCGACAGGACGCAATGAGCAGTTCTTC

D: TRBD2
size: .
J: TRBJ2-3
V: TRBV7-7
CDR3: CASSLDSGGTDTQYF
DNA: TGTGCCAGCAGCTTAGACAGCGGGGGGACGGATACGCAGTATTTT

D: .
size: .
J: TRBJ1-2
V: TRBV5-5
CDR3: CASSLLGADGYTF
DNA: TGTGCCAGCAGCTTGCTGGGGGCGGATGGCTACACCTTC

D: .
size: .
J: TRBJ1-4
V: TRBV7-9
CDR3: CASRGTGLPNEKLFF
DNA: TGTGCCAGCAGGGGAACAGGGTTACCTAATGAAAAACTGTTTTTT

D: .
size: once
J: TRBJ2-7
V: TRBV1
CDR3: CTSSQDEFSGATYEQYF
DNA: TGCACCAGCAGCCAAGATGAATTCAGCGGCGCTACCTACGAGCAGTACTTC

D: TRBD1
size: .
J: TRBJ2-6
V: TRBV2
CDR3: CASSVRTPGQSSGANVLTF
DNA: TGTGCCAGCAGCGTCCGAACCCCGGGACAGAGCTCTGGGGCCAACGTCCTGACTTTC

D: TRBD1
size: .
J: TRBJ1-5
V: TRBV6-1
CDR3: CASSEATGFNQPQHF
DNA: TGTGCCAGCAGCGAAGCGACAGGGTTCAATCAGCCCCAGCATTTT

D: TRBD1
size: once
J: TRBJ1-2
V: TRBV4-1
CDR3: CASSPNDRGVGYGYTF
DNA: TGCGCCAGCAGCCCGAACGACAGGGGCGTTGGCTATGGCTACACCTTC

D: .
size: .
J: TRBJ1-6
V: TRBV4-3
CDR3: CASSPQGSYNSPLHF
DNA: TGCGCCAGCAGCCCCCAGGGTTCCTATAATTCACCCCTCCACTTT

D: .
size: .
J: TRBJ1-2
V: TRBV6-5
CDR3: CASSYGGGRNYGYTF
DNA: TGTGCCAGCAGTTACGGGGGCGGACGTAACTATGGCTACACCTTC

D: .
size: .
J: TRBJ2-3
V: TRBV9
CDR3: CASSSPRDPSTDTQYF
DNA: TGTGCCAGCAGCTCACCCCGGGATCCAAGCACAGATACGCAGTATTTT

D: .
size: .
J: TRBJ2-7
V: TRBV7-2
CDR3: CASSLARTYEQYF
DNA: TGTGCCAGCAGCTTAGCTCGAACTTACGAGCAGTACTTC

D: .
size: .
J: TRBJ1-5
V: TRBV28
CDR3: CASSLVGDQPQHF
DNA: TGTGCCAGCAGTTTAGTAGGGGATCAGCCCCAGCATTTT

D: .
size: .
J: TRBJ1-1
V: TRBV5-5
CDR3: CASSRRNDIMNTEAFF
DNA: TGTGCCAGCAGCCGACGGAACGACATTATGAACACTGAAGCTTTCTTT

D: .
size: .
J: TRBJ2-7
V: TRBV4-1
CDR3: CASSPLRVLSSYEQYF
DNA: TGCGCCAGCAGCCCGCTCAGGGTCTTAAGCTCCTACGAGCAGTACTTC

D: .
size: .
J: TRBJ2-7
V: TRBV10-1
CDR3: CASSDSAEQYF
DNA: TGCGCCAGCAGTGATAGCGCCGAGCAGTACTTC

D: TRBD1
size: .
J: TRBJ2-1
V: TRBV27
CDR3: CASSLRTGLNEQFF
DNA: TGTGCCAGCAGTCTTCGGACAGGCCTCAATGAGCAGTTCTTC

D: .
size: once
J: TRBJ1-1
V: TRBV19
CDR3: CASSIFGGNTEAFF
DNA: TGTGCCAGTAGTATCTTCGGGGGAAACACTGAAGCTTTCTTT

D: TRBD1
size: .
J: TRBJ1-2
V: TRBV6-1
CDR3: CASTDRVAYGYTF
DNA: TGTGCCAGCACGGACAGGGTTGCCTATGGCTACACCTTC

D: TRBD1
size: .
J: TRBJ2-1
V: TRBV2
CDR3: CASMNRGPQFF
DNA: TGTGCCAGCATGAACAGGGGGCCCCAGTTCTTC

D: .
size: .
J: TRBJ1-1
V: TRBV11-2
CDR3: CASSPTGYTEAFF
DNA: TGTGCCAGCAGCCCTACAGGATACACTGAAGCTTTCTTT

D: .
size: .
J: TRBJ2-1
V: TRBV19
CDR3: CASSGGPRRNDEQFF
DNA: TGTGCCAGTAGTGGAGGACCGAGGCGGAACGATGAGCAGTTCTTC

D: .
size: .
J: TRBJ1-2
V: TRBV19
CDR3: CASSTASGDGYTF
DNA: TGTGCCAGTAGTACTGCCTCAGGGGATGGCTACACCTTC

D: .
size: once
J: TRBJ2-7
V: TRBV18
CDR3: CASSRQSYEQYF
DNA: TGTGCCAGCTCACGTCAGTCCTACGAGCAGTACTTC

D: .
size: .
J: TRBJ2-3
V: TRBV5-1
CDR3: CASSWGQREDTQYF
DNA: TGCGCCAGCAGCTGGGGCCAAAGGGAAGATACGCAGTATTTT

D: .
size: once
J: TRBJ1-1
V: TRBV30
CDR3: CAWSDSGRGLRNTEAFF
DNA: TGTGCCTGGAGCGACTCCGGACGGGGTTTGAGGAACACTGAAGCTTTCTTT

D: TRBD1
size: once
J: TRBJ1-1
V: TRBV5-1
CDR3: CASSLAGGGMNTEAFF
DNA: TGCGCCAGCAGCTTGGCAGGGGGTGGGATGAACACTGAAGCTTTCTTT

D: TRBD2
size: .
J: TRBJ2-1
V: TRBV6-1
CDR3: CASSEWGLAGGAYNEQFF
DNA: TGTGCCAGCAGTGAATGGGGACTAGCGGGGGGGGCCTACAATGAGCAGTTCTTC

D: TRBD1
size: .
J: TRBJ1-1
V: TRBV6-5
CDR3: CASSYSPGQSEAFF
DNA: TGTGCCAGCAGTTACTCCCCGGGACAGAGTGAAGCTTTCTTT

D: .
size: .
J: TRBJ1-5
V: TRBV29-1
CDR3: CSVGESGAYNQPQHF
DNA: TGCAGCGTCGGGGAGTCAGGGGCCTACAATCAGCCCCAGCATTTT

D: TRBD2
size: few
J: TRBJ2-7
V: TRBV5-5
CDR3: CASSLVLAGASSYEQYF
DNA: TGTGCCAGCAGCTTGGTGCTAGCGGGGGCCAGCTCCTACGAGCAGTACTTC

D: .
size: .
J: TRBJ2-7
V: TRBV29-1
CDR3: CSVFTGYEQYF
DNA: TGCAGCGTCTTCACAGGGTACGAGCAGTACTTC

D: TRBD1
size: .
J: TRBJ1-4
V: TRBV2
CDR3: CASSGTGEEKLFF
DNA: TGTGCCAGCAGTGGGACAGGGGAAGAAAAACTGTTTTTT

D: TRBD2
size: .
J: TRBJ2-1
V: TRBV20-1
CDR3: CGLAGGNEQFF
DNA: TGCGGACTAGCGGGGGGAAATGAGCAGTTCTTC

D: TRBD1
size: .
J: TRBJ1-2
V: TRBV5-1
CDR3: CASSLGQGRNYGYTF
DNA: TGCGCCAGCAGCTTGGGACAGGGGAGGAACTATGGCTACACCTTC

D: TRBD2
size: .
J: TRBJ2-1
V: TRBV7-6
CDR3: CASSSLAGPYNEQFF
DNA: TGTGCCAGCAGCTCCCTAGCGGGGCCATACAATGAGCAGTTCTTC

D: .
size: .
J: TRBJ1-1
V: TRBV4-1
CDR3: CASIGLGEASTEAFF
DNA: TGCGCCAGCATCGGACTAGGGGAAGCGAGCACTGAAGCTTTCTTT

D: TRBD1
size: once
J: TRBJ1-3
V: TRBV5-1
CDR3: CASRPGQGGNTIYF
DNA: TGCGCCAGCAGGCCCGGACAGGGTGGAAACACCATATATTTT

D: TRBD1
size: .
J: TRBJ2-7
V: TRBV19
CDR3: CASSKGTGYGGEQYF
DNA: TGTGCCAGTAGTAAGGGGACAGGGTATGGAGGCGAGCAGTACTTC

D: .
size: .
J: TRBJ2-7
V: TRBV14
CDR3: CASSRAYEQYF
DNA: TGTGCCAGCAGCCGCGCCTACGAGCAGTACTTC

D: TRBD2
size: .
J: TRBJ2-1
V: TRBV18
CDR3: CASSLFGLAGNNEQFF
DNA: TGTGCCAGCTCACTCTTTGGCCTAGCGGGGAACAATGAGCAGTTCTTC

D: TRBD2
size: .
J: TRBJ2-1
V: TRBV6-5
CDR3: CASSRPGLVNEQFF
DNA: TGTGCCAGCAGCCGACCGGGACTAGTAAATGAGCAGTTCTTC

D: TRBD1
size: .
J: TRBJ1-2
V: TRBV7-2
CDR3: CASRRDRGQGYTF
DNA: TGTGCCAGCAGAAGGGACAGGGGGCAAGGCTACACCTTC

D: .
size: .
J: TRBJ1-1
V: TRBV10-3
CDR3: CAITNGPGTEAFF
DNA: TGTGCCATCACCAATGGGCCCGGCACTGAAGCTTTCTTT

D: .
size: .
J: TRBJ1-1
V: TRBV4-1
CDR3: CASSPTSGTTYTEAFF
DNA: TGCGCCAGCAGCCCTACTTCCGGGACAACCTACACTGAAGCTTTCTTT

D: .
size: .
J: TRBJ1-5
V: TRBV6-6
CDR3: CASSYSNVRVQPQHF
DNA: TGTGCCAGCAGTTACTCGAACGTCCGGGTGCAGCCCCAGCATTTT

D: .
size: once
J: TRBJ2-5
V: TRBV5-1
CDR3: CASSPGSETQYF
DNA: TGCGCCAGCAGCCCGGGGAGCGAGACCCAGTACTTC

D: .
size: .
J: TRBJ1-2
V: TRBV5-8
CDR3: CASSHRRTYGYTF
DNA: TGTGCCAGCAGCCATCGACGGACTTATGGCTACACCTTC

D: .
size: many
J: TRBJ1-3
V: TRBV5-8
CDR3: CASSLDGAGGGDTIYF
DNA: TGTGCCAGCAGCTTGGATGGCGCAGGAGGAGGGGACACCATATATTTT

D: TRBD2
size: once
J: TRBJ2-3
V: TRBV25-1
CDR3: CASSELSGGGTDTQYF
DNA: TGTGCCAGCAGTGAATTGAGCGGGGGGGGTACAGATACGCAGTATTTT

D: TRBD1
size: .
J: TRBJ1-2
V: TRBV9
CDR3: CASSVDRGYGYTF
DNA: TGTGCCAGCAGCGTCGACAGGGGCTATGGCTACACCTTC

D: TRBD1
size: .
J: TRBJ2-5
V: TRBV6-5
CDR3: CASSSGTGLTRTQYF
DNA: TGTGCCAGCAGTTCCGGGACAGGCTTAACACGGACCCAGTACTTC